One and the same sample provided the 8 T cell receptor beta chains below, sequenced in a study of T cell responses to AZD1222 COVID-19 vaccine (dated by TCRdb to the early 2020s). In light of the paper, this sample's time point label describes: baseline before first vaccination. The treatment or condition label, read with the paper, signifies: meningococcal conjugate vaccine given as trial control. Libraries came from the immunoSEQ multiplex PCR assay. In its TCRdb copy, this immuneACCESS table keeps in-frame sequences only and misses some clones. Where compared with another copy, unresolved V genes explain less than half of these, and the others have no known cause. The sample table shows roughly 93,000 clones, and roughly 86% are seen once. The leading ten clones occupy less than 3.5% of the sample. Here the sequenced sample was peripheral blood, taken on day 0 of MenACWY control vaccination. The receptors originated from an adult in good health.

The chain employs TRBV19 and TRBJ2-1, with 7 bases matching TRBD1. The CDR3 has 15 residues. V was pared by 3 bases and J by 3 bases, with 5 bases of the junction left unmatched. CDR1 and CDR2 (germline): LNHDA, SQIVND (reference sequence). The CDR3 region is CASSIGQGVYNEQFF. The CDR3, as DNA: TGTGCCAGTAGTATCGGCCAGGGGGTCTACAATGAGCAGTTCTTC.

V is TRBV6-2 or TRBV6-3 and J is TRBJ2-3, with TRBD1 matching 7 bases. Per the germline V gene, CDR1 is MNHEY and CDR2 is SVGEGT. The ends lost 6 bases at V and 6 bases at J; junction bases unmatched: 15. This CDR3 region has 16 residues. CDR3 amino acids: CASSPGTAPQYDTQYF. In DNA form, the CDR3 reads TGTGCCAGCAGCCCTGGGACAGCCCCCCAATACGATACGCAGTATTTT.

CDR3 nucleotide sequence: TGTGCCAGCAGCTTAGGGGGTCATATCGGCACAGATACGCAGTATTTT. Translating it yields CASSLGGHIGTDTQYF. The chain carries TRBV5-5 and TRBJ2-3; D perhaps matches TRBD1 (6 bases). The CDR3 runs 16 residues. Germline CDR1 is SGHKS and CDR2 is YYEKEE (reference sequence). The germline V and J ends were trimmed by 2 bases and 1 base, with 14 bases remaining between them.

The table lists this clone with a few counts. V usage is TRBV5-1 and J usage is TRBJ1-5; possibly TRBD1 for D (5 bases). This CDR3 is 15 amino acids long. V gave up 1 base and J gave up 0 bases, with 8 bases separating them. Germline CDR1 SGHRS, CDR2 YFSETQ. CDR3 protein: CASSLRGDSNQPQHF. The CDR3 region has the DNA TGCGCCAGCAGCTTGAGAGGGGATAGCAATCAGCCCCAGCATTTT.

The rearrangement uses TRBV28 and TRBJ1-3; no clear D. In germline, CDR1 is MDHEN, CDR2 SYDVKM. The V end lost 1 base, the J end lost 0 bases, and 10 bases lay between the germline ends. The CDR3 is 16 amino acids. CDR3 nucleotide sequence: TGTGCCAGCAGTTTATACCTGGGTCCCTCTGGAAACACCATATATTTT. Amino acid sequence: CASSLYLGPSGNTIYF.

The V call is TRBV7-2, the J call TRBJ2-1; D is undetermined. The germline V and J ends were trimmed by 2 bases and 3 bases, with 11 bases remaining between them. The length of the CDR3 is 15 residues. Germline values: CDR1 SGHTA, CDR2 FQGNSA. The CDR3 DNA reads as TGTGCCAGCAGCTTAATGGCAGGCAACTACAATGAGCAGTTCTTC. Its translation: CASSLMAGNYNEQFF.

This chain uses TRBV6-5 with TRBJ1-6; D uncertain. The CDR3 sequence is 13 residues long. Trimming stripped 6 bases from V and 6 bases from J, with 9 bases between. Per the germline V gene, CDR1 is MNHEY and CDR2 is SVGAGI. CDR3 sequence: CASRPDGNSPLHF. The CDR3 nucleotides read TGTGCCAGCAGACCGGACGGTAATTCACCCCTCCACTTT.

V usage is TRBV7-9 and J usage is TRBJ1-3; tentatively, D is TRBD1 (5 bases). Germline values: CDR1 SEHNR, CDR2 FQNEAQ (reference sequence). The V end lost 1 base, the J end lost 2 bases, and 12 bases lay between the germline ends. CDR3 size: 16 residues. CDR3 bases: TGTGCCAGCAGCTTAGGTCATACGGGGGCTGGAAACACCATATATTTT. Amino acids: CASSLGHTGAGNTIYF.